The 6 T cell receptor beta chains below come from one sample, sequenced in a study of regulatory dendritic cells for organ transplantation. The protocol was immunoSEQ multiplex PCR, while the TCRdb copy is restricted to in-frame clones and leaves out a portion. Here the sample spans approximately 28,000 clones, roughly 85% being singletons. The sequencing sample was made of naive CD8+ T cells from blood. Subset noted: CD45RA+ naive T cells. The receptor set was obtained from a human donor in good health.

In its sample, this clone was seen a few times. V usage is TRBV11-2 and J usage is TRBJ1-5; 7 bases agree with TRBD1. J lost 2 bases, V lost 3 bases, and 4 bases had no gene match. This CDR3 has 15 amino acids. Germline V gives CDR1 SGHAT, CDR2 FQNNGV. The CDR3 reads CASSLGTGGNQPQHF. The CDR3 region has the DNA TGTGCCAGCAGCTTGGGAACAGGGGGCAATCAGCCCCAGCATTTT.

This chain connects TRBV5-1 to TRBJ2-7, with D possibly TRBD1 on 5 matching bases. The CDR3 is 12 residues long. Trimming pared 4 bases from V and 3 bases from J, leaving 8 bases between. Germline V gene lookup returns CDR1 SGHRS and CDR2 YFSETQ. For the CDR3, the DNA is TGCGCCAGCAGCACAGGTTTCTACGAGCAGTACTTC. Its protein product is CASSTGFYEQYF.

In DNA form, the CDR3 reads TGTGCCAGCAGCGAATCCTTGGGGGCCGACACAGATACGCAGTATTTT. It codes for CASSESLGADTDTQYF. The rearrangement links TRBV9 to TRBJ2-3, with a possible D match to TRBD1 (6 bases). V lost 3 bases, J lost 2 bases, and 16 bases lay in between. The CDR3 extends over 16 amino acids. Looked up from germline, CDR1 is SGDLS and CDR2 is YYNGEE.

CDR3: CASQAYNSPLHF. In DNA, the CDR3 is TGTGCCAGCCAGGCTTATAATTCACCCCTCCACTTT. The chain has TRBV2 and TRBJ1-6, with no clear D. This CDR3 region has 12 residues. Germline CDR1 SNHLY, CDR2 FYNNEI. V dropped 8 bases and J dropped 4 bases, with 6 bases sitting between them.

The chain recombines TRBV7-9 with TRBJ1-1; 10 bases line up with TRBD1. The CDR3 runs to 19 residues. Per the germline V gene, CDR1 is SEHNR and CDR2 is FQNEAQ (reference sequence). J lost 3 bases, V lost 5 bases, and 18 bases had no gene match. The CDR3 DNA follows: TGTGCCAGCAGCCTCCCATTAAGCGGGAGGACAGGGGGGCACACTGAAGCTTTCTTT. Amino acids: CASSLPLSGRTGGHTEAFF.

The chain recombines TRBV5-1 with TRBJ2-7; tentatively, D is TRBD2 (6 bases). This CDR3 comprises 11 residues. Trimming cost V 5 bases and J 7 bases, with 10 bases left between them. The V gene's germline CDR1 is SGHRS and CDR2 YFSETQ. The CDR3: CASRGGQEQYF. In DNA form, the CDR3 reads TGCGCCAGCAGGGGAGGACAAGAGCAGTACTTC.